The 32 T cell receptor beta chains presented below share a single source sample, sequenced in a study of T-cell reconstitution after alpha-beta-depleted transplantation in children. Unique molecular identifiers were used to barcode this TCRbeta library. MiXCR, applied by TCRdb to the PCR reads, yields one record per CDR3 protein. The sample includes 260,000 or so distinct CDR3 sequences, around 13% seen only once; the top ten take around 2.8%. Specimen: PBMCs from the stem cell graft donor, collected from the stem cell graft. These receptors came from a human donor who donated a stem cell graft to a child with acute lymphoblastic leukemia.

This clonotype appeared many times. The genes are TRBV28 and TRBJ1-2; 8 bases map to TRBD1. The CDR3 is made up of 14 amino acids. With 4 bases clipped from V and 6 bases from J, the junction kept 7 bases outside the gene matches. In germline, CDR1 is MDHEN, CDR2 SYDVKM. CDR3 region: CASSSTGGMHGYTF. The CDR3 DNA follows: TGTGCCAGCAGTTCTACAGGGGGGATGCATGGCTACACCTTC.

This clonotype was recorded many times. V and J are TRBV15 and TRBJ2-7; 8 bases are a match to TRBD1. This CDR3 comprises 15 residues. Per the germline V gene, CDR1 is LNHNV and CDR2 is YYDKDF (reference sequence). J lost 0 bases, V lost 5 bases, and 6 bases had no gene match. CDR3 bases: TGTGCCACCAGCTTAAGGACAGGGCGCTCCTACGAGCAGTACTTC. Translated: CATSLRTGRSYEQYF. Filled out from reference TRBV15 and TRBJ2-7, the complete variable domain reads DAMVIQNPRYQVTQFGKPVTLSCSQTLNHNVMYWYQQKSSQAPKLLFHYYDKDFNNEADTPDNFQSRRPNTSFCFLDIRSPGLGDTAMYLCATSLRTGRSYEQYFGPGTRLTVT.

This clonotype has a handful of counts. The chain links TRBV5-1 to TRBJ2-1; TRBD2 matches 10 bases. Unmatched junction bases numbered 7, after V lost 1 base and J lost 9 bases. The CDR3 extends over 15 amino acids. Germline V gene lookup returns CDR1 SGHRS and CDR2 YFSETQ. CDR3 coding DNA: TGCGCCAGCAGCTTGATCCAGCGGGAGGGGGTTGAGCAGTTCTTC. It translates to CASSLIQREGVEQFF.

At least ten counts were recorded for this clonotype. The J gene is TRBJ2-5, the V gene TRBV12-3 or TRBV12-4; D uncertain. V gave up 5 bases and J gave up 2 bases, with 15 bases separating them. This CDR3 region has 15 residues. CDR3 protein: CASSVSVLKQETQYF. Here the CDR3 DNA reads TGTGCCAGCAGTGTCAGCGTCCTTAAACAAGAGACCCAGTACTTC.

This clonotype was recorded once. This rearrangement joins TRBV11-2 to TRBJ1-3, with D uncertain. Germline lookup yields CDR1 SGHAT and CDR2 FQNNGV. V lost 1 base to trimming and J lost 2 bases, with 9 bases between them. The CDR3 is 15 residues long. CDR3 protein: CASSLANAPGNTIYF. CDR3 nucleotides: TGTGCCAGCAGCTTAGCGAACGCTCCTGGAAACACCATATATTTT.

This clonotype has at least ten counts. The chain joins TRBV6-1 to TRBJ1-1, with 8 nucleotides matching TRBD1. In germline, CDR1 is MNHNS, CDR2 SASEGT. V gave up 6 bases and J gave up 1 base; unmatched junction bases: 13. This CDR3 is built from 17 residues. The CDR3, as DNA: TGTGCCAGCAGCAAACCCCTGACAGGGGACAAGAACACTGAAGCTTTCTTT. Protein product: CASSKPLTGDKNTEAFF.

In this sample, this clonotype turned up a few times. CDR3 in amino acids: CAWGSGRGIDTQYF. The CDR3 DNA reads TGTGCCTGGGGTAGCGGGAGAGGGATAGATACGCAGTATTTT. The chain is built from TRBV30 and TRBJ2-3; TRBD2 matches 9 bases. CDR3 length equals 14 residues. Trimming removed 5 bases from V and 5 bases from J; junction bases left unmatched: 8. Germline-derived CDR1 and CDR2 are GTSNPN and SVGIG (reference sequence).

There are many counts of this clonotype. The V call is TRBV5-5, the J call TRBJ2-2, with TRBD2 identical over 13 bases. The trim removed 2 bases at V and 5 bases at J, leaving 3 bases unmatched. The CDR3 spans 16 residues. Germline V gene lookup returns CDR1 SGHKS and CDR2 YYEKEE (reference sequence). Here the CDR3 DNA reads TGTGCCAGCAGCTTAACTAGCGGGGGGGCGACCGGGGAGCTGTTTTTT. This sequence encodes CASSLTSGGATGELFF.

This clonotype was counted many times. This chain links TRBV5-1 with TRBJ2-2; a possible D gene is TRBD1 (5 bases). The CDR3 consists of 14 residues. In germline, CDR1 is SGHRS, CDR2 YFSETQ. V lost 3 bases and J lost 5, with 11 bases in between. CDR3 nucleotides: TGCGCCAGCAGCTCAAAGACAGTGACCGGGGAGCTGTTTTTT. It is translated as CASSSKTVTGELFF.

This clonotype was detected many times. The chain joins TRBV18 to TRBJ2-3; TRBD2 is a possible D gene (5 bases). V was trimmed by 1 base and J by 10 bases, leaving 12 bases between them. Germline CDR1 reads KGHSH; CDR2 reads LQKENI. The CDR3 consists of 13 residues. CDR3 sequence (DNA): TGTGCCAGCTCACCACGGGATAAGGAGGCGCAGTATTTT. This sequence encodes CASSPRDKEAQYF.

The chain combines TRBV20-1 with TRBJ1-5; D is uncertain. This CDR3 comprises 13 residues. Germline V gene data show CDR1 as DFQATT and CDR2 as SNEGSKA (reference sequence). Trimming took 6 bases from V and 13 from J, leaving 22 bases between them. The CDR3 bases are TGCAGTGCGGTTCAAATTATCGGGGTAAATCAGCATTTT. Its protein product is CSAVQIIGVNQHF.

At least ten counts were recorded for this clonotype. The chain's CDR3 is CASSVDRGSGTQYF. The CDR3 region has the DNA TGTGCCAGCAGTGTGGACAGGGGCTCTGGGACCCAGTACTTC. The rearrangement joins TRBV27 to TRBJ2-5; 9 bases match TRBD1. The germline CDR1 and CDR2 sequences are MNHEY and SMNVEV (reference sequence). CDR3 length: 14 residues. The V and J ends lost 5 bases and 7 bases, in that order; junction bases with no gene match: 8.

This clonotype was detected ten times or more. V is TRBV20-1 and J is TRBJ2-5; D is perhaps TRBD1 (6 bases). CDR3 length: 11 amino acids. The germline CDR1 and CDR2 sequences are DFQATT and SNEGSKA (reference sequence). The CDR3 here is CSLQGQETQYF. CDR3 nucleotide sequence: TGCAGCCTACAGGGCCAAGAGACCCAGTACTTC.

This clonotype was seen only a few times. The genes are TRBV20-1 and TRBJ2-7; 9 bases align to TRBD1. CDR1 is DFQATT and CDR2 is SNEGSKA in the germline V gene (reference sequence). The ends lost 5 bases at V and 5 bases at J; junction bases unmatched: 13. This CDR3 spans 15 amino acids. CDR3 sequence: CSASSPGQGRNEQYF. DNA for the CDR3: TGCAGTGCTTCATCCCCGGGACAGGGTCGTAACGAGCAGTACTTC.

This clonotype was observed at least ten times. The V and J genes are TRBV20-1 and TRBJ1-5; possibly TRBD1 for D (6 bases). CDR3 size: 15 residues. The V and J ends lost 0 bases and 5 bases respectively, with 14 bases between them. CDR1 and CDR2 from the germline V gene are DFQATT and SNEGSKA (reference sequence). The CDR3 DNA reads TGCAGTGCTAGAGATCTGGACAGCGGCTATCAGCCCCAGCATTTT. Encoded protein: CSARDLDSGYQPQHF.

This clonotype was recorded many times. The chain uses TRBV20-1 and TRBJ2-7; 11 nucleotides line up with TRBD2. The CDR3 consists of 15 residues. The V and J ends lost 5 bases and 1 base, in that order; junction bases with no gene match: 7. CDR1 is DFQATT, CDR2 SNEGSKA, per germline (reference sequence). The CDR3 nucleotides read TGCAGTGCTCCCAGACTAGCGGGGCCTTCCTACGAGCAGTACTTC. This gives the protein CSAPRLAGPSYEQYF.

This clonotype occurred many times. The V and J genes are TRBV5-1 and TRBJ1-6; perhaps TRBD1 as D (6 bases). Germline assignment: CDR1 SGHRS and CDR2 YFSETQ. V was clipped by 1 base and J by 7 bases, with 12 bases between them. This CDR3 is 15 amino acids long. The CDR3 loop is CASSLTTGRNSPLHF. The CDR3, as DNA: TGCGCCAGCAGCTTGACTACAGGGAGAAATTCACCCCTCCACTTT.

This clonotype has ten or more counts. The chain couples TRBV18 to TRBJ2-6; TRBD2 might be the D (6 bases). This CDR3 spans 16 amino acids. The germline V and J ends were trimmed by 6 bases and 1 base, with 13 bases remaining between them. Looked up from germline, CDR1 is KGHSH and CDR2 is LQKENI. CDR3 region: CASSLEGVSGANVLTF. CDR3 in DNA: TGTGCCAGCTCCCTGGAGGGTGTATCTGGGGCCAACGTCCTGACTTTC.

This clonotype was observed at least ten times. V is TRBV15 and J is TRBJ2-1, with a weak D call TRBD2 (5 bases). V was trimmed by 4 bases and J by 4 bases, leaving 11 bases between them. CDR3 length: 14 amino acids. The V gene's germline CDR1 is LNHNV and CDR2 YYDKDF (reference sequence). Here the CDR3 DNA reads TGTGCCACCAGCACTAGCAGACTGTACAATGAGCAGTTCTTC. Residues: CATSTSRLYNEQFF.

Only a few counts were recorded for this clonotype. In nucleotides, the CDR3 is TGCGCCAGCAGCCATACGGGGAACTATGGCTACACCTTC. Protein: CASSHTGNYGYTF. The rearrangement uses TRBV4-3 and TRBJ1-2; no reliable D call. Trimming left V 3 bases short and J 2 bases short, with 7 bases between. Germline V gene sequence: CDR1 LGHNA, CDR2 YSLEER. This CDR3 has 13 amino acids.

The chain couples TRBV7-2 to TRBJ1-5; no clear D. In germline, CDR1 is SGHTA, CDR2 FQGNSA. Trimming removed 2 bases from V and 6 bases from J, with 8 bases in between. The CDR3 has 13 residues. The CDR3 sequence is CASSLKVGQPQHF. The CDR3 region has the DNA TGTGCCAGCAGCTTAAAGGTCGGTCAGCCCCAGCATTTT.

This clonotype appeared a few times. The rearrangement joins TRBV5-1 to TRBJ2-2; D unresolved. This CDR3 spans 15 amino acids. V was pared by 4 bases and J by 1 base, with 11 bases between. Germline V gene data show CDR1 as SGHRS and CDR2 as YFSETQ. CDR3 protein: CASSPPSQNTGELFF. DNA of the CDR3: TGCGCCAGCAGCCCCCCCAGTCAGAACACCGGGGAGCTGTTTTTT.

Many counts were recorded for this clonotype. The chain combines TRBV11-2 with TRBJ2-1; D not certain. The V gene lost 5 bases and the J gene lost 3 bases, with 17 bases spanning the gap. Germline assignment: CDR1 SGHAT and CDR2 FQNNGV. The CDR3 is 16 amino acids. The CDR3 DNA follows: TGTGCCAGCAGCCCCGAGGCTGCTACCCGCTACAATGAGCAGTTCTTC. Its protein is CASSPEAATRYNEQFF.

This clonotype came up many times. CDR3 protein: CASSLPGSRNEQFF. The CDR3 coding sequence is TGCGCCAGCAGCTTGCCGGGGTCACGCAATGAGCAGTTCTTC. The chain carries TRBV5-1 and TRBJ2-1; D perhaps matches TRBD2 (5 bases). V was trimmed by 1 base and J by 6 bases, leaving 11 bases between them. CDR3 length equals 14 residues. Germline V gene sequence: CDR1 SGHRS, CDR2 YFSETQ.

Ten or more counts support this clonotype. The V and J genes are TRBV6-2 or TRBV6-3 and TRBJ1-1, with D perhaps TRBD1 (5 bases). The length of the CDR3 is 16 residues. The germline V gene has CDR1 MNHEY and CDR2 SVGEGT. The V end was cut by 2 bases, the J end by 1 base, with 14 bases between. The CDR3 DNA reads TGTGCCAGCAGTTACCCGGGGACGGGACGGAACACTGAAGCTTTCTTT. It yields the protein CASSYPGTGRNTEAFF.

There are many counts of this clonotype. V gene TRBV5-1 combines with J gene TRBJ2-7; 10 bases agree with TRBD1. The CDR3 is 15 amino acids. V dropped 6 bases and J dropped 9; count of bases not matched to a gene: 15. Per germline, CDR1 SGHRS and CDR2 YFSETQ. The CDR3 protein is CASTLTGTGDRAQYF. In nucleotides, the CDR3 is TGCGCCAGCACCCTCACCGGGACAGGGGACCGCGCGCAGTACTTC. The whole variable domain, filled in from reference TRBV5-1 and TRBJ2-7, reads KAGVTQTPRYLIKTRGQQVTLSCSPISGHRSVSWYQQTPGQGLQFLFEYFSETQRNKGNFPGRFSGRQFSNSRSEMNVSTLELGDSALYLCASTLTGTGDRAQYFGPGTRLTVT.

This clonotype was counted at least ten times. The rearrangement uses TRBV7-2 and TRBJ2-7; D not certain. Germline lookup yields CDR1 SGHTA and CDR2 FQGNSA. The ends were cut back, 3 bases at V and 7 bases at J, with 13 bases in the middle. The CDR3 length is 13 residues. CDR3: CASSLNDLLEQYF. CDR3 nucleotides: TGTGCCAGCAGCTTGAATGATTTGTTGGAGCAGTACTTC.

This clonotype has a count of ten or more. The V gene is TRBV6-2 or TRBV6-3, the J gene TRBJ1-2, with a weak D call TRBD1 (5 bases). Trimming left V 6 bases short and J 3 bases short, with 11 bases between. Germline V gives CDR1 MNHEY, CDR2 SVGEGT. The length of the CDR3 is 13 residues. The CDR3 sequence is CASSYDSYYGYTF. CDR3 nucleotides: TGTGCCAGCAGCTACGACAGCTACTATGGCTACACCTTC.

This rearrangement joins TRBV7-9 to TRBJ2-3; 12 bases agree with TRBD2. V gave up 5 bases and J gave up 0 bases; unmatched junction bases: 6. The germline gives CDR1 SEHNR, CDR2 FQNEAQ (reference sequence). This CDR3 comprises 17 residues. The CDR3 reads CASSHLTSGSSTDTQYF. The CDR3 bases are TGTGCCAGCAGCCACCTGACTAGCGGGAGCAGCACAGATACGCAGTATTTT. Using reference TRBV7-9 and TRBJ2-3 for the parts outside the CDR3, the full variable domain is DTGVSQNPRHKITKRGQNVTFRCDPISEHNRLYWYRQTLGQGPEFLTYFQNEAQLEKSRLLSDRFSAERPKGSFSTLEIQRTEQGDSAMYLCASSHLTSGSSTDTQYFGPGTRLTVL.

A few counts support this clonotype. The gene calls are TRBV20-1 and TRBJ1-2; unclear D gene. V was clipped by 0 bases and J by 0 bases, with 8 bases between them. From germline, CDR1 is DFQATT and CDR2 SNEGSKA (reference sequence). There are 14 residues in the CDR3. The DNA for the CDR3 is TGCAGTGCTAGAGATTTACATGCTAACTATGGCTACACCTTC. Encoded protein: CSARDLHANYGYTF.

This clonotype was observed many times. The rearrangement uses TRBV29-1 and TRBJ2-6; D is unclear. CDR1 is SQVTM and CDR2 is ANQGSEA in the germline V gene. V lost 0 bases and J 0 bases, leaving 9 bases between the germline ends. The CDR3 extends over 16 amino acids. The CDR3 protein is CSVEDQRYSGANVLTF. CDR3 DNA: TGCAGCGTTGAAGATCAGCGCTACTCTGGGGCCAACGTCCTGACTTTC.

This clonotype was counted between two and nine times. The chain combines TRBV7-9 with TRBJ1-2; D not certain. V lost 5 bases, J lost 0 bases, and 13 bases lay in between. The CDR3 consists of 15 residues. CDR1 SEHNR and CDR2 FQNEAQ come from the germline V gene (reference sequence). The CDR3 spells CASSRLEESNYGYTF. CDR3 nucleotides: TGTGCCAGCAGCCGACTGGAAGAGTCTAACTATGGCTACACCTTC.